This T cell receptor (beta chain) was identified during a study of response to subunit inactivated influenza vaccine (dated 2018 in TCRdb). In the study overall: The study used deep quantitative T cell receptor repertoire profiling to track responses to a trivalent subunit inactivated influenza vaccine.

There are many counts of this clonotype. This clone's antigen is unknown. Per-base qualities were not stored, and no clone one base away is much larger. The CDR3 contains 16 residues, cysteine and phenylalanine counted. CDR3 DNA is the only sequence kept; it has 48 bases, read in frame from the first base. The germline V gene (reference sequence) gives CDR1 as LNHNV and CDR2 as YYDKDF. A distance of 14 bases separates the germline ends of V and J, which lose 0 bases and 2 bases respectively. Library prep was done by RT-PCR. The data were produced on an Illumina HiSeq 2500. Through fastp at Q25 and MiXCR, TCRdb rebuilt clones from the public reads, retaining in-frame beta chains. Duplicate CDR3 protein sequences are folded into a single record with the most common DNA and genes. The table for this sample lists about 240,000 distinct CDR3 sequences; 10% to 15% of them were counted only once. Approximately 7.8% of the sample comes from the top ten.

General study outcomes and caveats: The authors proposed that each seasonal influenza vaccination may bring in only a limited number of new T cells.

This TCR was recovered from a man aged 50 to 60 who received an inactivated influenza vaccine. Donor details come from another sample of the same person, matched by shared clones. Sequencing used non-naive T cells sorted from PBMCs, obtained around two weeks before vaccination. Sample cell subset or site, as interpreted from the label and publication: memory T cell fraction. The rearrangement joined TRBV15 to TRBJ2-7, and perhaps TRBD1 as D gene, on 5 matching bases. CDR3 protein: CATSRDSVTGTYEQYF. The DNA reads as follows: TGTGCCACCAGCAGAGATAGTGTAACAGGTACCTACGAGCAGTACTTC. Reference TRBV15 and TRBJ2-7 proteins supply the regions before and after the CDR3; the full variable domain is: DAMVIQNPRYQVTQFGKPVTLSCSQTLNHNVMYWYQQKSSQAPKLLFHYYDKDFNNEADTPDNFQSRRPNTSFCFLDIRSPGLGDTAMYLCATSRDSVTGTYEQYFGPGTRLTVT.